Described below is a single T cell receptor (beta chain) sequence and its context. This sample is drawn from a study of cytomegalovirus exposure and HLA in healthy donors. Study as a whole: Most donors, more than 80% of roughly 400 genotyped, fell in the Caucasian-associated ancestry cluster.

Healthy bone marrow donors made up the donors. The CDR3 is made up of 16 amino acids. Germline V gene data show CDR1 as SNHLY and CDR2 as FYNNEI. V trimming: 6 bases; J trimming: 1 base; junction bases outside the gene matches: 6. The primer mix had 60 Vbeta and 13 Jbeta primers. Libraries were prepared by immunoSEQ multiplex PCR; TCRdb keeps only in-frame clonotypes and omits some of them. The data hold 100,000 to 150,000 clones, with around 74% observed a single time. The sequenced sample was PBMCs. The chain uses TRBV2 and TRBJ2-2; the match to TRBD2 covers 9 bases. The receptor was isolated from a male donor in good health and CMV-seronegative. The CDR3 sequence: CASRSSGGLNTGELFF. The CDR3 DNA follows: TGTGCCAGCAGATCGAGCGGGGGGCTGAACACCGGGGAGCTGTTTTTT.